The 7 T cell receptor beta chains below all came from one sample that was sequenced in a study of blood T cell repertoires in COVID-19. Data came from immunoSEQ multiplex PCR; TCRdb stores just in-frame clones and leaves some out. The data contain roughly 400,000 clones, 70% to 90% of them singletons. Sequencing was carried out using PBMCs or T cells enriched from blood (not recorded which). These receptors originate from a woman under 30 who had been exposed to COVID-19.

This clone was counted between two and nine times. The sample has other DNA sequences that encode this CDR3 too. This rearrangement joins TRBV20-1 to TRBJ2-7, with D hard to call. CDR3 length: 10 amino acids. V was shortened by 1 base and J by 7 bases, with 5 bases between the two germline ends. CDR1 is DFQATT and CDR2 is SNEGSKA in the germline V gene (reference sequence). The CDR3 DNA follows: TGCAGTGCTAGAGGAGGTGAGCAGTACTTC. Residues: CSARGGEQYF.

The rearrangement joins TRBV3-1 (or the pseudogene TRBV3-2) to TRBJ2-1, with a weak D call TRBD2 (6 bases). In germline, CDR1 is LGHDT, CDR2 YNNKEL (reference sequence). This CDR3 has 17 residues. V shed 4 bases and J shed 2 bases, with 18 bases lying between them. CDR3 nucleotides: TGTGCCAGCAGCCCCACTCTTGGCGGGGTTCCCTACAATGAGCAGTTCTTC. Protein product: CASSPTLGGVPYNEQFF.

This sequence joins TRBV2 and TRBJ1-6; D is ambiguous. Germline CDR1 reads SNHLY; CDR2 reads FYNNEI. V was clipped by 1 base and J by 4 bases, with 8 bases between them. The CDR3 extends over 15 amino acids. CDR3 amino acids: CASSEDRGYNSPLHF. CDR3 DNA sequence: TGTGCCAGCAGTGAAGACCGAGGGTATAATTCACCCCTCCACTTT. Full variable domain (remainder filled in from reference TRBV2 and TRBJ1-6): EPEVTQTPSHQVTQMGQEVILRCVPISNHLYFYWYRQILGQKVEFLVSFYNNEISEKSEIFDDQFSVERPDGSNFTLKIRSTKLEDSAMYFCASSEDRGYNSPLHFGNGTRLTVT.

This chain uses TRBV19 with TRBJ2-1; 12 positions agree with TRBD2. Germline loops: CDR1 LNHDA, CDR2 SQIVND (reference sequence). Germline trimming cut 5 bases from V and 5 bases from J; bases unmatched to any gene: 4. The length of the CDR3 is 15 residues. CDR3 bases: TGTGCCAGTAGTCCCCGGACTAGCGGGAACAATGAGCAGTTCTTC. It specifies CASSPRTSGNNEQFF.

This clone has just one count. The chain recombines TRBV30 with TRBJ2-3; the match to TRBD2 covers 8 bases. The V segment lost 5 bases and the J segment 5 bases; nucleotides outside the gene matches: 3. The CDR3 contains 12 residues. From germline, CDR1 is GTSNPN and CDR2 SVGIG (reference sequence). The CDR3, as DNA: TGTGCCTGGGGGGCGGGGGGAGATACGCAGTATTTT. Its protein is CAWGAGGDTQYF.

The genes are TRBV27 and TRBJ1-6; 8 nucleotides match TRBD1. Looked up from germline, CDR1 is MNHEY and CDR2 is SMNVEV (reference sequence). The J segment lost 10 bases and the V segment lost 5 bases, leaving 10 bases of the junction unmatched. There are 15 residues in the CDR3. CDR3 DNA sequence: TGTGCCAGCAGTAAAGGCAGGGGGCGCGAATCACCCCTCCACTTT. Encoded protein: CASSKGRGRESPLHF.

The chain carries TRBV28 and TRBJ1-4; D remains unclear. The ends were cut back, 2 bases at V and 7 bases at J, with 5 bases in the middle. CDR1 MDHEN and CDR2 SYDVKM come from the germline V gene. This CDR3 spans 12 amino acids. Written as DNA, the CDR3 is TGTGCCAGCAGTTTAAACGGTGAAAAACTGTTTTTT. This codes for CASSLNGEKLFF.